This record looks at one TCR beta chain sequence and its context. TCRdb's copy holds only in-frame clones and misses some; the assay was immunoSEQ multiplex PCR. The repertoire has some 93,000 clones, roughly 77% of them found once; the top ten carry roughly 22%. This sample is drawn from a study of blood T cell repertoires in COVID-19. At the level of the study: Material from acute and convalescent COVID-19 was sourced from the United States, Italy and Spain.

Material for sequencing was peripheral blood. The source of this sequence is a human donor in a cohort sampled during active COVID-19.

The CDR3 is CASSGEYEQYF. In DNA form, the CDR3 reads TGTGCCAGCAGCGGGGAGTACGAGCAGTACTTC. V usage is TRBV5-4 and J usage is TRBJ2-7, with D tentatively TRBD2 (5 bases). CDR1 is SGHNT and CDR2 is YYREEE in the germline V gene (reference sequence). Trimming left V 4 bases short and J 4 bases short, with 6 bases between. This CDR3 has 11 amino acids.